This T cell receptor beta chain comes out of a study of blood T cell repertoires in COVID-19. Study background: Collection of acute and convalescent COVID-19 samples took place in the United States, Italy and Spain. From T cells, B-cell-depleted T cells, or PBMCs came the material, which was cDNA or gDNA.

Original data processing: Nucleated cell number was recorded as an estimate derived from reference gene primer amplification. The table came from immunoSEQ multiplex PCR; TCRdb's copy has only in-frame clones and leaves some out. V and J calls and clone size are as listed in that table; D and trimming were resolved from the DNA. The sample records approximately 140,000 clones, around 86% being singletons. The CDR3 is made up of 13 amino acids. The V and J ends lost 2 bases and 3 bases respectively, with 5 bases between them. Germline lookup yields CDR1 MNHNS and CDR2 SASEGT. On this clone: Other DNA sequences in the same sample also yield this CDR3.

The chain employs TRBV6-1 and TRBJ1-3; TRBD1 might be the D (5 bases). The sample consisted of peripheral blood. The clonotype originates from a man aged 35-49 years with active or convalescent COVID-19. As DNA, the CDR3 is TGTGCCAGCAGTGAACAGGGTGGAAACACCATATATTTT. It yields the protein CASSEQGGNTIYF.